This T cell receptor beta chain originates from a study of T cell changes during pregnancy in multiple sclerosis. Germline V lookup: CDR1 KGHSH, CDR2 LQKENI. The ends lost 2 bases at V and 4 bases at J; junction bases unmatched: 0. CDR3 length: 15 residues. Some clones are missing from TCRdb's copy, which holds only in-frame ones; the method was immunoSEQ multiplex PCR. The repertoire consists of nearly 40,000 clones, with about 92% occurring once and the leading ten covering less than 0.9%. This TCR came from a female donor with multiple sclerosis, enrolled in a pregnancy study. The chain uses TRBV18 and TRBJ2-7, with TRBD2 matching over 15 bases. Specimen: CD4+ T cells from peripheral blood mononuclear cells, collected in the third trimester of pregnancy. CDR3 residues: CASSPGLAGGYEQYF. The CDR3 coding sequence is TGTGCCAGCTCACCAGGACTAGCGGGAGGGTACGAGCAGTACTTC.